This entry lists 20 T cell receptor beta chains sequenced from one sample in a study of blood T cell repertoires in COVID-19. Assay used: immunoSEQ multiplex PCR; TCRdb lists only in-frame clones, some missing. The sample yields some 340,000 clones, 75% to 90% seen once. The sequenced sample consisted of peripheral blood. Receptors were obtained from a woman between 18 and 29 years old with acute or convalescent COVID-19.

The genes are TRBV28 and TRBJ1-2; D gene unclear. From germline, CDR1 is MDHEN and CDR2 SYDVKM. The V and J ends lost 1 base and 4 bases respectively, with 7 bases between them. The CDR3 length is 13 residues. CDR3 protein: CASSLSGSYGYTF. In nucleotides, the CDR3 is TGTGCCAGCAGTTTATCGGGGAGCTATGGCTACACCTTC.

The V call is TRBV5-6, the J call TRBJ2-4; D unclear. CDR1 SGHDT and CDR2 YYEEEE come from the germline V gene. Trimming removed 2 bases at V and 1 base at J, with 7 bases between. The CDR3 sequence is 14 residues long. CDR3 loop: CASSFVSAKNIQYF. CDR3 nucleotides: TGTGCCAGCAGCTTTGTCTCGGCCAAAAACATTCAGTACTTC.

V is TRBV7-2 and J is TRBJ1-4, with TRBD1 as a possible D gene (5 bases). V gave up 5 bases and J gave up 8 bases, with 15 bases separating them. There are 14 residues in the CDR3. Germline-derived CDR1 and CDR2 are SGHTA and FQGNSA. The DNA of the CDR3 is TGTGCCAGCAGCCTGGTTCCGGGGGGGGAAAAACTGTTTTTT. This translates into CASSLVPGGEKLFF.

The J gene is TRBJ1-1, the V gene TRBV6-5; weak D call: TRBD1 (5 bases). The V end was cut by 8 bases, the J end by 5 bases, with 21 bases between. Germline loops: CDR1 MNHEY, CDR2 SVGAGI. This CDR3 is built from 15 residues. CDR3 sequence reads: CASGLKAGFLTEAFF. The CDR3 DNA sequence: TGTGCCAGCGGGCTTAAAGCAGGGTTCTTGACTGAAGCTTTCTTT.

The V and J genes are TRBV29-1 and TRBJ2-1, with TRBD1 matching over 9 bases. J gave up 7 bases and V 6 bases, and 7 bases lay outside the gene matches. Germline CDR1 reads SQVTM; CDR2 reads ANQGSEA. The CDR3 extends over 13 amino acids. The CDR3 DNA sequence: TGCAGCGTGCACCGGGACAGGGTGAATGAGCAGTTCTTC. Protein sequence: CSVHRDRVNEQFF.

V usage is TRBV10-3 and J usage is TRBJ2-1; 14 bases match TRBD2. The J segment lost 7 bases and the V segment lost 10 bases, leaving 6 bases of the junction unmatched. The CDR3 length is 14 residues. Per germline, CDR1 ENHRY and CDR2 SYGVKD. CDR3 DNA sequence: TGTGCCACCACGACTAGCGGGAGGGGTAATGAGCAGTTCTTC. Amino acids: CATTTSGRGNEQFF.

The rearrangement links TRBV9 to TRBJ1-1; perhaps TRBD1 as D (5 bases). Germline V CDR1 and CDR2: SGDLS, YYNGEE. The CDR3 is 13 residues long. The V and J ends lost 0 bases and 4 bases respectively, with 7 bases between them. CDR3 bases: TGTGCCAGCAGCGTAGGGGGACTCACTGAAGCTTTCTTT. Residues: CASSVGGLTEAFF.

The DNA for the CDR3 is TGTGCCAGCAGCGTCTCGATGGGGGGAGTGCCCCTCCACTTT. Translating it yields CASSVSMGGVPLHF. The chain joins TRBV9 to TRBJ1-6; TRBD1 might be the D (5 bases). V was clipped by 2 bases and J by 13 bases, with 16 bases between them. The CDR3 spans 14 residues. Germline assignment: CDR1 SGDLS and CDR2 YYNGEE.

V and J are TRBV7-9 and TRBJ1-1, with 8 bases fitting TRBD1. The CDR3 is 13 residues long. V was pared by 4 bases and J by 3 bases, with 1 base of the junction left unmatched. Germline loops: CDR1 SEHNR, CDR2 FQNEAQ (reference sequence). CDR3 region: CASSSDRDTEAFF. The CDR3 bases are TGTGCCAGCAGCTCGGACAGGGACACTGAAGCTTTCTTT.

This clone appeared once. The rearrangement uses TRBV9 and TRBJ2-3; a weak D match, TRBD1 (6 bases). The V and J ends lost 0 bases and 6 bases respectively, with 11 bases between them. The CDR3 runs to 14 residues. Germline V gene sequence: CDR1 SGDLS, CDR2 YYNGEE. The DNA of the CDR3 is TGTGCCAGCAGCGTAGGACAGGCCCGGGATACGCAGTATTTT. Translation gives CASSVGQARDTQYF.

V and J are TRBV18 and TRBJ2-5; 8 nucleotides match TRBD1. The CDR3 sequence is 16 residues long. Trimming removed 3 bases from V and 3 bases from J; junction bases left unmatched: 9. The V gene's germline CDR1 is KGHSH and CDR2 LQKENI. The DNA for the CDR3 is TGTGCCAGCTCACCGACCAAGGACAGGGCCAAAGAGACCCAGTACTTC. The encoded protein is CASSPTKDRAKETQYF.

This chain joins TRBV4-1 and TRBJ1-5; possible D gene TRBD1, 5 bases. Germline CDR1 is MGHRA and CDR2 is YSYEKL. The CDR3 is 15 amino acids. The V gene lost 2 bases and the J gene lost 6 bases, with 14 bases spanning the gap. Here the CDR3 reads CASSQIAGRTQPQHF. CDR3 DNA sequence: TGCGCCAGCAGCCAAATTGCAGGGAGGACTCAGCCCCAGCATTTT.

V gene TRBV6-5 combines with J gene TRBJ2-3; 12 bases are shared with TRBD2. CDR1 is MNHEY, CDR2 SVGAGI, per germline. There are 15 residues in the CDR3. V lost 4 bases and J lost 3; bases outside the gene matches: 2. CDR3 sequence reads: CASSSGLAGTDTQYF. The CDR3 DNA follows: TGTGCCAGCAGTTCCGGACTAGCGGGAACAGATACGCAGTATTTT.

The rearrangement links TRBV30 to TRBJ2-7; TRBD2 matches at 8 bases. Germline values: CDR1 GTSNPN, CDR2 SVGIG (reference sequence). J was trimmed by 3 bases and V by 8 bases; bases with no gene match: 9. The length of the CDR3 is 13 residues. This CDR3 reads CAQEEAGGYEQYF. CDR3 in DNA: TGTGCCCAGGAAGAGGCGGGGGGCTACGAGCAGTACTTC.

A single count supports this clone. This chain connects TRBV15 to TRBJ1-4; tentatively, D is TRBD1 (5 bases). V was cut by 3 bases and J by 11 bases, with 13 bases left in between. This CDR3 is 13 amino acids long. Germline CDR1 reads LNHNV; CDR2 reads YYDKDF (reference sequence). CDR3 region: CATSSSTAGKLFF. In DNA, the CDR3 is TGTGCCACCAGCAGTTCAACGGCAGGGAAACTGTTTTTT. The full variable domain, rest sourced from reference TRBV15 and TRBJ1-4, is DAMVIQNPRYQVTQFGKPVTLSCSQTLNHNVMYWYQQKSSQAPKLLFHYYDKDFNNEADTPDNFQSRRPNTSFCFLDIRSPGLGDTAMYLCATSSSTAGKLFFGSGTQLSVL.

The chain links TRBV10-2 to TRBJ2-7; tentative D call: TRBD1 (5 bases). Germline-derived CDR1 and CDR2 are WSHSY and SAAADI. The CDR3 sequence is 13 residues long. V lost 5 bases and J lost 2, with 10 bases in between. The CDR3 DNA sequence: TGCGCCAGCAGTTTGACAGATGCCTACGAGCAGTACTTC. Its protein product is CASSLTDAYEQYF.

V and J are TRBV6-5 and TRBJ1-2; TRBD1 matches at 7 bases. This CDR3 has 13 amino acids. V trimming: 7 bases; J trimming: 6 bases; junction bases outside the gene matches: 8. The germline V gene encodes CDR1 MNHEY and CDR2 SVGAGI. CDR3 amino acids: CASIASGTDGYTF. CDR3 in DNA: TGTGCCAGCATCGCCTCCGGGACAGATGGCTACACCTTC.

The rearrangement links TRBV9 to TRBJ2-5, with 11 bases fitting TRBD2. Germline values: CDR1 SGDLS, CDR2 YYNGEE. V lost 0 bases and J lost 3; bases outside the gene matches: 4. There are 16 residues in the CDR3. CDR3 in DNA: TGTGCCAGCAGCGTAGAGGGTAGCGGGGGGGAAGAGACCCAGTACTTC. Its translation is CASSVEGSGGEETQYF.

The V gene is TRBV7-3, the J gene TRBJ2-3; 11 bases map to TRBD1. V trimming: 5 bases; J trimming: 4 bases; junction bases outside the gene matches: 5. CDR1 is SGHTA, CDR2 FQGTGA, per germline. CDR3 size: 15 residues. The CDR3 bases are TGTGCCAGCAGCCCTGGACAGGGGGCATCAGATACGCAGTATTTT. This encodes CASSPGQGASDTQYF.

The J gene is TRBJ1-1, the V gene TRBV19; D is undetermined. Between the trimmed V and J ends, which lost 5 bases and 6 bases, there was a span of 10 bases. The germline CDR1 and CDR2 sequences are LNHDA and SQIVND (reference sequence). The CDR3 contains 12 residues. The CDR3 loop is CASSALAPEAFF. CDR3 bases: TGTGCCAGTAGTGCCCTGGCCCCTGAAGCTTTCTTT.